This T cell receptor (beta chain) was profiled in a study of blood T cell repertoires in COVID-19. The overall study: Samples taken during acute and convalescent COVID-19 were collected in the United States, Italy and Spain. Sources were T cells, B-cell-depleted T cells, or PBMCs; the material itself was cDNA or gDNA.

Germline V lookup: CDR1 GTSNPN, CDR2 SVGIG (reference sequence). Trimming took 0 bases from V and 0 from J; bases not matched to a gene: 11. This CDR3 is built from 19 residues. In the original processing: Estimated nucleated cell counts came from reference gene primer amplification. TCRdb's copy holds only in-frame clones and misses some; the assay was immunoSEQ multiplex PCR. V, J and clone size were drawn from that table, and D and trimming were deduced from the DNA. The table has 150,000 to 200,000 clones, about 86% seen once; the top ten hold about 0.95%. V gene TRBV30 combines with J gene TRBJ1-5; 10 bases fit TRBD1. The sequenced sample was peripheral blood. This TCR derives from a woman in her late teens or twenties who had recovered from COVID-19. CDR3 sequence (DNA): TGTGCCTGGAGTGTACTAAGGACAGGGGGAACAAGTAGCAATCAGCCCCAGCATTTT. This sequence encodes CAWSVLRTGGTSSNQPQHF.